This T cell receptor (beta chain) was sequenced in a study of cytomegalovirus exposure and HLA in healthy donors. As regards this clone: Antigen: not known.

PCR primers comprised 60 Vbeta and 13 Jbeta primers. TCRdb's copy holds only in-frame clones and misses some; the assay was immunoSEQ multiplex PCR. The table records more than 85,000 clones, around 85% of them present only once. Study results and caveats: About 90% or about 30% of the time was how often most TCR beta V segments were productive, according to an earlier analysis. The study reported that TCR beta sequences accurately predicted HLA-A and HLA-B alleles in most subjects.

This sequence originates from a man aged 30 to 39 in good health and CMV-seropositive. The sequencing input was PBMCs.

The CDR3 spells CASTREGANYGYTF. The CDR3 DNA sequence: TGTGCCAGCACCCGAGAGGGGGCCAACTATGGCTACACCTTC. The chain has TRBV5-4 and TRBJ1-2; TRBD1 agrees at 7 bases. Germline CDR1 reads SGHNT; CDR2 reads YYREEE (reference sequence). V gave up 6 bases and J gave up 2 bases; unmatched junction bases: 7. This CDR3 spans 14 amino acids.